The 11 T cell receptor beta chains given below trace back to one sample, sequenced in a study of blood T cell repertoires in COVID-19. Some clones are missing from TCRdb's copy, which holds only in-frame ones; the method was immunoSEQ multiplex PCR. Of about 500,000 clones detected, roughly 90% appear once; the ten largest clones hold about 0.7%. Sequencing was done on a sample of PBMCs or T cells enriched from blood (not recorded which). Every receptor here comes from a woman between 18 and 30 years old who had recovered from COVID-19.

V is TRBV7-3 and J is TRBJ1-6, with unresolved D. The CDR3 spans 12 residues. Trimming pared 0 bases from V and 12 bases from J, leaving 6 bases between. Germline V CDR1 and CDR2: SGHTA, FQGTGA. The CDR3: CASSLTGGPLHF. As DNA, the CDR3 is TGTGCCAGCAGCTTAACCGGAGGACCCCTCCACTTT. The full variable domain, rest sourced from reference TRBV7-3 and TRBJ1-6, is GAGVSQTPSNKVTEKGKYVELRCDPISGHTALYWYRQSLGQGPEFLIYFQGTGAADDSGLPNDRFFAVRPEGSVSTLKIQRTERGDSAVYLCASSLTGGPLHFGNGTRLTVT.

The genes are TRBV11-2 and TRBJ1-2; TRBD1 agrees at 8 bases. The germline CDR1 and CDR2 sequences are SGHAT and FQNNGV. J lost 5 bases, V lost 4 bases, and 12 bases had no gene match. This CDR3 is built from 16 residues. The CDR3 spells CASSSGQARCGYGYTF. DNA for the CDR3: TGTGCCAGCAGCTCGGGACAGGCCCGATGTGGGTATGGCTACACCTTC.

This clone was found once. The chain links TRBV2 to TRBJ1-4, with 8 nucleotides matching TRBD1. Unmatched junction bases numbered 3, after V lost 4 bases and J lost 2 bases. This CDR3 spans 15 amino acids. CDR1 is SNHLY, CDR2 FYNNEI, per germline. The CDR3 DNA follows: TGTGCCAGCAGTGCACACAGGGGGACTAATGAAAAACTGTTTTTT. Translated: CASSAHRGTNEKLFF.

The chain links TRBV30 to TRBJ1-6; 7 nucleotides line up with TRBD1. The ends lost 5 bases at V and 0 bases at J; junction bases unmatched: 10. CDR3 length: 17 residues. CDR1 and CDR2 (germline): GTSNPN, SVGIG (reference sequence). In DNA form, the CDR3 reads TGTGCCTGGGGATTCGGGACAGAGCGCTCCTATAATTCACCCCTCCACTTT. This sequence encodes CAWGFGTERSYNSPLHF.

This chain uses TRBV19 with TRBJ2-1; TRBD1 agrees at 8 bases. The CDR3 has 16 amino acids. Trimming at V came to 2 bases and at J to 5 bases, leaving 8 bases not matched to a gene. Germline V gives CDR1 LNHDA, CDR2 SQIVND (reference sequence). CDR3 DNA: TGTGCCAGTAGTATAACGTACAGGGGGAGAAACAATGAGCAGTTCTTC. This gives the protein CASSITYRGRNNEQFF. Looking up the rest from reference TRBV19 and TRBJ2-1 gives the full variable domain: DGGITQSPKYLFRKEGQNVTLSCEQNLNHDAMYWYRQDPGQGLRLIYYSQIVNDFQKGDIAEGYSVSREKKESFPLTVTSAQKNPTAFYLCASSITYRGRNNEQFFGPGTRLTVL.

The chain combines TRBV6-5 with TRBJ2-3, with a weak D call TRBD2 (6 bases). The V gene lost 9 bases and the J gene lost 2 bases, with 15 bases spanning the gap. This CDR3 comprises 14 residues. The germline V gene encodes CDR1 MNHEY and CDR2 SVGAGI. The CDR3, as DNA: TGTGCCAGGTTAGCGGTGATAGACACAGATACGCAGTATTTT. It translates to CARLAVIDTDTQYF.

Here the CDR3 reads CSVEVGKETQYF. Here the CDR3 DNA reads TGCAGCGTTGAAGTCGGGAAAGAGACCCAGTACTTC. V is TRBV29-1 and J is TRBJ2-5; D perhaps matches TRBD2 (5 bases). The V end was cut by 1 base, the J end by 3 bases, with 6 bases between. Germline assignment: CDR1 SQVTM and CDR2 ANQGSEA. This CDR3 comprises 12 residues.

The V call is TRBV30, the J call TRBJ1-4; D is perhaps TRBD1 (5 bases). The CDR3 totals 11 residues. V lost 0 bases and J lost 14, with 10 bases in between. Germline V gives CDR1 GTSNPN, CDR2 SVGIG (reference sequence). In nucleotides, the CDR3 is TGTGCCTGGAGTGTACTGGGGCTTCTGTTTTTT. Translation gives CAWSVLGLLFF.

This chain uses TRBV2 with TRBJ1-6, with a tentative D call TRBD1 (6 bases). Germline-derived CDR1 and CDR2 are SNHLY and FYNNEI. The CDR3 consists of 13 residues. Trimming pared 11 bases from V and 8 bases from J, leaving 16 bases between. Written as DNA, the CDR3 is TGTGCCGGTATAGGGGGTCCAGATTCACCCCTCCACTTT. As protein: CAGIGGPDSPLHF.

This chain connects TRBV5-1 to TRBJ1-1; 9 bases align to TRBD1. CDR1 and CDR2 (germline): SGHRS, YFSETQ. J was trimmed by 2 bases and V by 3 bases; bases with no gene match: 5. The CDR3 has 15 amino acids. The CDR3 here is CASSSGTGSNTEAFF. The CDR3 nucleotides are TGCGCCAGCAGCTCCGGGACAGGGTCCAACACTGAAGCTTTCTTT.

In nucleotides, the CDR3 is TGTGCCAGCAGCCCTTGGGGGGCTAATGAAAAACTGTTTTTT. Amino acids: CASSPWGANEKLFF. This rearrangement joins TRBV5-5 to TRBJ1-4; possible D gene TRBD1, 5 bases. V shed 4 bases and J shed 3 bases, with 10 bases lying between them. Germline V gene data show CDR1 as SGHKS and CDR2 as YYEKEE (reference sequence). The CDR3 runs 14 residues.